This T cell receptor beta chain was captured in a study of Tregs in tolerant kidney transplant recipients (dated by TCRdb to about 2019). Notes on the research overall: TCRbeta sequencing was used in the study to identify donor-specific regulatory T cells before combined kidney and bone marrow transplantation, and the identified cells were then tracked after transplant. TCRbeta repertoire sequencing was used in 3 healthy controls to compare several methods for expanding Tregs specific for an allogeneic donor.

Thawed PBMCs were FACS-sorted into unstimulated Tregs (CD4+CD25+CD127-), CD4+ non-Tregs (CD4+CD25-), CD4 cells and CD8 cells. Blood from healthy controls was obtained either as purchased buffy coats or from healthy volunteers. Healthy control blood was processed by Ficoll density gradient to PBMCs and cryopreserved; patient PBMCs were collected before and after transplant. For TCRbeta CDR3 sequencing, genomic DNA was extracted from sorted cells using the QIAGEN DNeasy Blood and Tissue Kit. Through immunoSEQ, high-throughput TCRbeta CDR3 sequencing was done commercially, including PCR amplification with internal controls and bias correction. The original pipeline was this. Unique productive TCRbeta sequences were defined by CDR3 nucleotide sequence when primers matched and otherwise by CDR3 amino acid sequence together with Vbeta and Jbeta genes. Sorting error was corrected by removing sequences shared between sorted populations at a frequency ratio of 2:1 or less, and the remaining shared sequences were assigned to the higher population. Sequences were defined as donor-reactive when expanded at least 5-fold in CFSE-low cells versus unstimulated cells and present at a frequency of at least 0.01% in CFSE-low cells. Repertoire divergence was quantified by Jensen-Shannon divergence using the top 100 TCRbeta sequences ranked by frequency. When a sample had multiple sequencing runs, each run was corrected for sorting error separately and the runs were then pooled. Held by TCRdb, this immuneACCESS table contains in-frame sequences only and omits some clones. Under half of the omission traces to an unresolved V gene where checked; the cause of the rest is unknown. V and J calls and clone size come straight from that table; D and trimming were deduced from the DNA. This sample is represented by some 240,000 clones; 84% of them were singletons. The ten largest clones capture around 0.6% of the sample.

As regards this clone: Its antigen is still unknown. No quality values exist for individual bases; no much larger clone is one base distant.

The study at large found these results: Expanding Tregs with activated donor B cells appeared to identify the most biologically relevant and donor-specific TCRbeta repertoire. The study was limited by small patient numbers, and the findings need validation in larger populations and under other immunosuppression protocols. Biological reproducibility was not examined directly, but technical replication error appeared to be minimal.

Germline trimming: 6 bases from V, 6 bases from J; junction bases outside gene matches: 10. The CDR1 and CDR2 encoded by the germline V gene are MNHEY and SVGAGI. The CDR3 has 14 amino acids, counting the end cysteine and phenylalanine. Just the 42-base CDR3 DNA is kept, in frame starting at base 1. The sequenced material came from CD4+ T cells from blood. The rearrangement combines TRBV6-5 with TRBJ1-1, with TRBD1 matching 7 junction bases. The receptor comes from a human donor in good health. The CDR3 amino acid sequence is: CASSQDRFWPEAFF. The nucleotides are TGTGCCAGCAGCCAGGACAGGTTTTGGCCTGAAGCTTTCTTT.